A selection of T cell receptor beta chains follows, all from one sample in a study of blood T cell repertoires in COVID-19. The assay was immunoSEQ multiplex PCR, and TCRdb's table has in-frame clones only and misses some. The data show roughly 230,000 clones, 75% to 90% seen once. Sequenced sample: peripheral blood. The receptor source for this set is a man in his forties or fifties with acute or convalescent COVID-19. The conserved cysteine and the conserved F or W are not part of the CDR3 here.

>TRBV30|TRBJ1-5
AWSVQRNSNQPQH
>TRBV5-4|TRBJ1-4
ASSTEPNEKLF
>TRBV6-5|TRBJ2-2
ASSYFGGMNTGELF
>TRBV27|TRBJ2-7
ASSSDPGQGTFEQY
>TRBV3-1/TRBV3-2|TRBJ2-2
ASSQGTQYTNTGELF
>TRBV5-1|TRBJ1-1
ASSLVGGNTEAF
>TRBV10-1|TRBJ2-3
ASSDRFRTSGTDTQY
>TRBV11-1|TRBJ2-2
ASSLDRDTGELF
>TRBV18|TRBJ2-1
ASSPGGTSYNEQF
>TRBV9|TRBJ2-1
ASSEWSGRAGEQF
>TRBV10-3|TRBJ1-5
AISESSGGGQPQH
>TRBV12-3/TRBV12-4|TRBJ1-2
ASSFLGGMGYT
>TRBV7-9|TRBJ1-1
ASSSDRGDTEAF
>TRBV28|TRBJ1-5
ASSLRGLGDQPQH
>TRBV5-6|TRBJ2-3
ASSLGTSGRY
>TRBV7-8|TRBJ2-3
ASQGTVSTDTQY
>TRBV2|TRBJ2-7
ASSEVSSSYEQY
>TRBV4-1|TRBJ1-5
ASSPLDISGQPQH
>TRBV7-9|TRBJ2-2
ASSPRGGRIAGELF
>TRBV7-8|TRBJ1-5
ASSSETAYSNQPQH
>TRBV6-5|TRBJ2-7
ASSYGGSGTYEQY
>TRBV6-2/TRBV6-3|TRBJ2-1
ASSSQGLAGGYNEQF
>TRBV4-2|TRBJ1-2
ASSYTGGTSNYGYT
>TRBV5-6|TRBJ1-1
ASSPRTGEGTEAF
>TRBV30|TRBJ2-1
AWGGGLARPF
>TRBV7-2|TRBJ1-3
ASRNQWEPSGNTIY
>TRBV29-1|TRBJ2-5
SVDPREAQY
>TRBV14|TRBJ2-7
ASSPIAESYEQY
>TRBV29-1|TRBJ2-7
SVEDRGAAPYEQY
>TRBV19|TRBJ2-7
ATSGDSYEQY
>TRBV6-2/TRBV6-3|TRBJ1-2
ASSWDRGRPGDGYT